This T cell receptor (beta chain) is drawn from a study of OX40 agonist ivuxolimab in advanced cancers. Overall study context: Partial responses were recorded for three patients, including one with hepatocellular carcinoma and two with cutaneous melanoma.

A note on this clone: The antigen is not known.

General study results and limits: Normalized T-cell clonal expansion was also low in a subset of nonresponders. Dosing at 0.1 to 3.0 mg/kg was accompanied by clonal expansion of CD4+ and CD8+ blood T cells by week 6.

The assay was immunoSEQ multiplex PCR, and TCRdb's table has in-frame clones only and misses some. This sample has tens of thousands of clones; approximately 82% occur once, and the top ten carry about 37%. This CDR3 is 15 amino acids long. The V and J ends lost 1 base and 4 bases respectively, with 10 bases between them. CDR1 and CDR2 from the germline V gene are SGHTA and FQGNSA. The cohort excluded patients with autoimmune disease history or systemic immunosuppression. The TCR comes from an adult with an advanced solid tumor such as melanoma, head and neck, liver or kidney cancer. The source was CD4+ or CD8+ T cells sorted from blood, collected in a trial of the OX40 agonist ivuxolimab. V is TRBV7-2 and J is TRBJ2-2, with D unresolved. The CDR3 is CASSLVSGGTGELFF. The DNA for the CDR3 is TGTGCCAGCAGCTTAGTTTCGGGCGGCACCGGGGAGCTGTTTTTT.